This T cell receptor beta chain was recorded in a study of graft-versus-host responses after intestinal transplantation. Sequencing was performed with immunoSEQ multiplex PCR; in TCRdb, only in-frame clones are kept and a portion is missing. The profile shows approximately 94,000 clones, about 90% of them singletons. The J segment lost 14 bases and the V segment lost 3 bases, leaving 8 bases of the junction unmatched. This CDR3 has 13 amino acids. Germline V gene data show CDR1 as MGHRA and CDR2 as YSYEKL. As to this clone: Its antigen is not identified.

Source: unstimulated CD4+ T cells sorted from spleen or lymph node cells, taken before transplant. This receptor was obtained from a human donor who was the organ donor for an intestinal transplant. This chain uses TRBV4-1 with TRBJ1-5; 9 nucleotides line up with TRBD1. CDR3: CASSQRYGDREHF. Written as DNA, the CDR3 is TGCGCCAGCAGCCAGAGGTATGGGGACAGGGAGCATTTT.